These T cell receptor beta chains were read from a single sample in a study of T cells after yellow fever vaccination. TCRdb processed the 5' RACE reads anew with MiXCR; each CDR3 protein has one entry. Here the sample spans more than 300,000 distinct CDR3 sequences, 6.8% being singletons. The material was PBMCs, obtained approximately 40 days after the first yellow fever vaccination. All receptors derive from a man younger than 35 who received the YFV17D yellow fever vaccine. The CDR3 runs from the conserved cysteine through the conserved F or W. A D gene is named only where the DNA matches it firmly. A clone size is listed for some rows: how often the clone was seen (once, few, many), or a class if it is expanded.

V gene,D gene,J gene,clone size,CDR3 protein,CDR3 DNA
TRBV20-1,.,TRBJ1-6,.,CSAKVLSPLHF,TGCAGTGCTAAAGTTCTGTCACCCCTCCACTTT
TRBV18,.,TRBJ1-5,few,CASSPGETQPQHF,TGTGCCAGCTCACCAGGGGAGACGCAGCCCCAGCATTTT
TRBV12-3/TRBV12-4,.,TRBJ2-1,.,CASSPRLDSYNEQFF,TGTGCCAGCAGTCCTAGACTAGACTCCTACAATGAGCAGTTCTTC
TRBV7-2,.,TRBJ2-5,.,CASSPHSKQTQYF,TGTGCCAGCAGCCCCCACAGTAAACAGACCCAGTACTTC
TRBV20-1,TRBD1,TRBJ1-6,few,CSAFSGQGSNSPLHF,TGCAGTGCTTTTAGCGGACAGGGGAGTAATTCACCCCTCCACTTT
TRBV6-1,TRBD1,TRBJ2-2,.,CASSSPYRGNTGELFF,TGTGCCAGCAGTAGCCCATACAGGGGAAACACCGGGGAGCTGTTTTTT
TRBV5-1,.,TRBJ1-6,few,CASSLAGGGNNNSPLHF,TGCGCCAGCAGCTTGGCCGGCGGGGGGAATAATAATTCACCCCTCCACTTT
TRBV7-3,.,TRBJ2-3,.,CASSLSPEADTQYF,TGTGCCAGCAGCTTATCTCCGGAGGCAGATACGCAGTATTTT
TRBV6-5,.,TRBJ1-2,once,CASSYSESNYGYTF,TGTGCCAGCAGTTACTCTGAATCTAACTATGGCTACACCTTC
TRBV6-2/TRBV6-3,TRBD1,TRBJ1-5,.,CASSITGVAQPQHF,TGTGCCAGCAGTATAACAGGGGTAGCTCAGCCCCAGCATTTT
TRBV12-3/TRBV12-4,.,TRBJ1-5,.,CASKGGSNQPQHF,TGTGCCAGCAAAGGTGGGAGCAATCAGCCCCAGCATTTT
TRBV6-2/TRBV6-3,.,TRBJ2-2,many,CASSYGRPGLNTGELFF,TGTGCCAGCAGTTACGGGCGTCCCGGGCTGAACACCGGGGAGCTGTTTTTT
TRBV7-2,.,TRBJ2-3,few,CASSLRQPSTDTQYF,TGTGCCAGCAGCCTAAGACAGCCTAGCACAGATACGCAGTATTTT
TRBV9,TRBD1,TRBJ2-7,few,CASSVATGTLYEQYF,TGTGCCAGCAGCGTAGCGACAGGGACCCTATACGAGCAGTACTTC
TRBV19,.,TRBJ2-1,.,CASSTTRNEQFF,TGTGCCAGTAGTACGACTAGAAATGAGCAGTTCTTC
TRBV12-3/TRBV12-4,.,TRBJ1-1,.,CASSQEFWTEAFF,TGTGCCAGCAGCCAAGAGTTCTGGACTGAAGCTTTCTTT
TRBV24-1,TRBD2,TRBJ2-1,few,CATSVAGVVEQFF,TGTGCCACCAGTGTAGCGGGGGTGGTCGAGCAGTTCTTC
TRBV6-2/TRBV6-3,.,TRBJ2-7,few,CASSISSYEQYF,TGTGCCAGCTCGATCTCGTCCTACGAGCAGTACTTC
TRBV6-2/TRBV6-3,TRBD2,TRBJ2-5,.,CASRPPDLAGGEETQYF,TGTGCCAGCAGACCCCCTGATTTAGCGGGGGGGGAAGAGACCCAGTACTTC
TRBV5-4,.,TRBJ2-7,.,CASSLGDIPYEQYF,TGTGCCAGCAGCTTGGGGGACATCCCCTACGAGCAGTACTTC
TRBV7-4,TRBD2,TRBJ2-2,.,CASSLATASPRGAGGPYTGELFF,TGTGCCAGCAGCTTAGCCACAGCCTCCCCTCGAGGCGCGGGGGGGCCATACACCGGGGAGCTGTTTTTT
TRBV2,.,TRBJ2-6,.,CASNRDGGANVLTF,TGTGCCAGCAACCGGGACGGTGGGGCCAACGTCCTGACTTTC
TRBV4-1,.,TRBJ2-2,few,CASSQVSTGELFF,TGCGCCAGCAGCCAAGTAAGCACCGGGGAGCTGTTTTTT
TRBV3-1,TRBD1,TRBJ2-2,.,CASSQGGTGNTGELFF,TGTGCCAGCAGCCAAGGAGGGACAGGGAACACCGGGGAGCTGTTTTTT
TRBV20-1,TRBD2,TRBJ2-3,.,CSASERRGVTDTQYF,TGCAGTGCTAGTGAACGGCGGGGGGTCACAGATACGCAGTATTTT
TRBV20-1,TRBD2,TRBJ2-3,.,CSARNSGGTDTQYF,TGCAGTGCTAGAAATAGCGGGGGTACAGATACGCAGTATTTT
TRBV21-1,.,TRBJ1-5,.,CASNLLGGGPQHF,TGTGCCAGCAACCTACTTGGGGGGGGGCCCCAGCATTTT
TRBV27,TRBD1,TRBJ1-6,.,CASRNTGDNSPLHF,TGTGCCAGCAGAAATACAGGGGATAATTCACCCCTCCACTTT
TRBV12-3/TRBV12-4,TRBD2,TRBJ2-3,few,CASSPGSGGVTDTQYF,TGTGCCAGCAGCCCGGGGAGCGGGGGGGTCACAGATACGCAGTATTTT
TRBV6-5,.,TRBJ2-1,few,CASSYSEGGGTEQFF,TGTGCCAGCAGTTACTCGGAGGGTGGGGGTACTGAGCAGTTCTTC
TRBV29-1,TRBD1,TRBJ2-4,many,CSVAGQVKNIQYF,TGCAGCGTTGCGGGACAGGTTAAAAACATTCAGTACTTC
TRBV2,.,TRBJ1-1,few,CASSASGAITEAFF,TGTGCCAGCAGTGCCTCCGGGGCGATTACTGAAGCTTTCTTT
TRBV7-8,.,TRBJ1-1,few,CASSLGEVPHTEAFF,TGTGCCAGCAGCTTAGGGGAGGTCCCCCACACTGAAGCTTTCTTT
TRBV5-1,.,TRBJ2-1,many,CASSSGQLTYNEQFF,TGCGCCAGCAGCTCTGGACAGCTCACCTACAATGAGCAGTTCTTC
TRBV2,.,TRBJ2-2,.,CASKVHRDQNTGELFF,TGTGCCAGCAAGGTCCACAGGGATCAGAACACCGGGGAGCTGTTTTTT
TRBV11-1,.,TRBJ2-3,few,CASSLPSQDPPSTDTQYF,TGTGCCAGCAGCTTACCCTCACAGGACCCTCCCTCCACAGATACGCAGTATTTT
TRBV4-2,TRBD1,TRBJ1-1,few,CASSRGGPGNTEAFF,TGTGCCAGCAGTCGAGGGGGCCCGGGAAACACTGAAGCTTTCTTT
TRBV12-3/TRBV12-4,TRBD2,TRBJ2-5,many,CASSLGTTIQGTQYF,TGTGCCAGCAGTTTGGGGACTACCATTCAAGGGACCCAGTACTTC
TRBV5-1,TRBD1,TRBJ1-2,few,CASSLFGTGVKYGYTF,TGCGCCAGCAGCTTGTTTGGGACAGGGGTCAAATATGGCTACACCTTC